The clone carrying this T cell receptor (beta chain) is a singleton in its sample. Germline V gives CDR1 MDHEN, CDR2 SYDVKM. The CDR3 consists of 17 residues. The V end lost 4 bases, the J end lost 2 bases, and 18 bases lay between the germline ends. How the authors handled the data: Reference gene primer amplification in the assay estimated nucleated cell counts. Method: immunoSEQ multiplex PCR; TCRdb's copy keeps in-frame clones and lacks some. V and J calls and clone size come straight from that table; D and trimming were deduced from the DNA. Of 120,000 to 150,000 clones listed, around 88% are singletons. This sample is part of a study of blood T cell repertoires in COVID-19. Study-wide context: The analysed material was cDNA or gDNA that came from T cells, B-cell-depleted T cells, or PBMCs.

This TCR was recovered from a woman aged 60-70 years with acute or convalescent COVID-19. The source material was peripheral blood. The chain recombines TRBV28 with TRBJ1-5; D might be TRBD1 (5 bases). The CDR3 coding sequence is TGTGCCAGCAGTTCTCCCACGGGACTGAGCGGCAATCAGCCCCAGCATTTT. It encodes CASSSPTGLSGNQPQHF.